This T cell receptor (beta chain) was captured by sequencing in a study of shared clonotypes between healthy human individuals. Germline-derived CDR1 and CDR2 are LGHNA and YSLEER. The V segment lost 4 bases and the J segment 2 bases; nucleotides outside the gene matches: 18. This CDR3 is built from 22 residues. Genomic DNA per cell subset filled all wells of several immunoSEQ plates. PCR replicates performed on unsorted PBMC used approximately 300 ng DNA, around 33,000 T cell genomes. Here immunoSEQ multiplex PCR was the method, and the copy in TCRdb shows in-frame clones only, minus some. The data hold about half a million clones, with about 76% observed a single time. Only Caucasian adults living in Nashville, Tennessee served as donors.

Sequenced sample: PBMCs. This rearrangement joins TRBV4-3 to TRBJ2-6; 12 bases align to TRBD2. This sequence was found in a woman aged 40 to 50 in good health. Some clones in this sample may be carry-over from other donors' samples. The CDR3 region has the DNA TGCGCCAGCAGCCCGTGGCCCCCAAAGACTAGCGGGAGTTTACCTGGGGCCAACGTCCTGACTTTC. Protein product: CASSPWPPKTSGSLPGANVLTF.